Below, 28 T cell receptor beta chains from the same sample are listed, as sequenced in a study of shared clonotypes between healthy human individuals (dated by TCRdb to 2020 to 2021). Library generation was performed with the immunoSEQ multiplex PCR assay. In its TCRdb copy, this immuneACCESS table keeps in-frame sequences only and misses some clones. Where compared with another copy, unresolved V genes explain less than half of these, and the others have no known cause. In this sample the table shows approximately 2,200,000 clones, 85% to 95% of which occur a single time. In total, the top ten clones hold more than 1.5% of the sample. For the CD8 naive samples, CD45RO-negative cells were positively selected for CCR7, yielding a CD45RA+CCR7+ population from which TemRA cells were excluded. Sequenced input: naive CD8+ T cells from PBMCs. Per the publication, the cell subset or site label means: CD45RA+CCR7+. These receptors all stem from a man aged 18 to 30 in good health. Some clones in this sample may be carry-over from other donors' samples.

In its sample, this clone was seen a few times. V usage is TRBV29-1 and J usage is TRBJ2-2, with 7 bases fitting TRBD2. Germline V lookup: CDR1 SQVTM, CDR2 ANQGSEA. Unmatched junction bases numbered 6, after V lost 7 bases and J lost 7 bases. There are 12 residues in the CDR3. The CDR3 sequence is CSALTGGGELFF. The CDR3 DNA is TGCAGCGCCCTGACGGGGGGCGGGGAGCTGTTTTTT.

The V gene is TRBV27, the J gene TRBJ2-5; possibly TRBD2 for D (5 bases). Trimming cost V 3 bases and J 8 bases, with 13 bases left between them. Germline V gene lookup returns CDR1 MNHEY and CDR2 SMNVEV (reference sequence). This CDR3 contains 13 residues. The CDR3 sequence: CASSFFLGETQYF. The DNA for the CDR3 is TGTGCCAGCAGTTTCTTTCTGGGAGAAACCCAGTACTTC.

This CDR3 is CASSQDILTGQGGNEQYF. CDR3 DNA sequence: TGCGCCAGCAGCCAAGATATACTTACGGGACAGGGAGGGAACGAGCAGTACTTC. The chain employs TRBV4-3 and TRBJ2-7; 9 bases match TRBD1. Per the germline V gene, CDR1 is LGHNA and CDR2 is YSLEER. V was clipped by 0 bases and J by 5 bases; unmatched bases: 14. This CDR3 is built from 18 residues.

The rearrangement links TRBV9 to TRBJ2-5; tentatively, D is TRBD1 (6 bases). V was cut by 3 bases and J by 2 bases, with 11 bases left in between. The CDR3 consists of 14 residues. Germline CDR1 is SGDLS and CDR2 is YYNGEE. The CDR3 protein is CASSDRDKQETQYF. In DNA form, the CDR3 reads TGTGCCAGCAGCGACCGGGACAAACAAGAGACCCAGTACTTC.

V and J are TRBV13 and TRBJ2-5, with TRBD2 matching 11 bases. There are 15 residues in the CDR3. The germline gives CDR1 PRHDT, CDR2 FYEKMQ (reference sequence). Trimming at V came to 5 bases and at J to 7 bases, leaving 9 bases not matched to a gene. This chain's CDR3 is CASSRPTSGKVTQYF. In DNA form, the CDR3 reads TGTGCCAGCAGCCGACCGACTAGCGGGAAGGTGACCCAGTACTTC.

On this clone: The sample has other DNA sequences that encode this CDR3 too. The rearrangement links TRBV27 to TRBJ2-7; D perhaps matches TRBD2 (6 bases). CDR1 is MNHEY, CDR2 SMNVEV, per germline (reference sequence). V shed 3 bases and J shed 2 bases, with 11 bases lying between them. This CDR3 region has 14 residues. CDR3 in DNA: TGTGCCAGCAGTTTTATCGGCGGGGCCTACGAGCAGTACTTC. Translated, it gives CASSFIGGAYEQYF.

The chain couples TRBV7-9 to TRBJ1-4, with 8 nucleotides matching TRBD1. V was clipped by 5 bases and J by 4 bases; unmatched bases: 6. The CDR3 sequence is 15 residues long. The germline V gene encodes CDR1 SEHNR and CDR2 FQNEAQ (reference sequence). CDR3 nucleotide sequence: TGTGCCAGCAGCCCTGGGACAGGAGATAATGAAAAACTGTTTTTT. Translated, it gives CASSPGTGDNEKLFF.

V is TRBV7-9 and J is TRBJ1-2; a weak D match, TRBD1 (5 bases). Trimming pared 5 bases from V and 3 bases from J, leaving 25 bases between. Germline V gene sequence: CDR1 SEHNR, CDR2 FQNEAQ (reference sequence). This CDR3 contains 18 residues. Written as DNA, the CDR3 is TGTGCCAGCAGCCCGGGGGGTGGGGCCCCTAAGTGGGACTATGGCTACACCTTC. It encodes CASSPGGGAPKWDYGYTF.

V usage is TRBV5-6 and J usage is TRBJ2-3; 7 nucleotides match TRBD2. With V trimmed by 0 bases and J by 6 bases, 10 bases remained unmatched. Germline V lookup: CDR1 SGHDT, CDR2 YYEEEE. The length of the CDR3 is 16 residues. In nucleotides, the CDR3 is TGTGCCAGCAGCTTGGGGCGGGAGATACTCCCGGATACGCAGTATTTT. Protein product: CASSLGREILPDTQYF.

The V gene is TRBV7-8, the J gene TRBJ1-1; perhaps TRBD1 as D (6 bases). V lost 1 base to trimming and J lost 5 bases, with 8 bases between them. This CDR3 spans 13 amino acids. Germline-derived CDR1 and CDR2 are SGHVS and FQNEAQ. DNA for the CDR3: TGTGCCAGCAGCTTAGGGGGGGCTACTGAAGCTTTCTTT. It translates to CASSLGGATEAFF.

On this clone: Other nucleotide sequences from this sample produce the same CDR3. The chain joins TRBV7-8 to TRBJ1-2, with 8 nucleotides matching TRBD1. CDR3 length: 15 residues. V gave up 1 base and J gave up 2 bases; unmatched junction bases: 3. Germline V gene data show CDR1 as SGHVS and CDR2 as FQNEAQ. In DNA, the CDR3 is TGTGCCAGCAGCTTAGGAACAGGGGGAAACTATGGCTACACCTTC. It specifies CASSLGTGGNYGYTF.

The chain uses TRBV30 and TRBJ1-1, with D possibly being TRBD1 (6 bases). The CDR3 spans 16 residues. Germline V lookup: CDR1 GTSNPN, CDR2 SVGIG (reference sequence). The V and J ends lost 1 base and 2 bases respectively, with 17 bases between them. CDR3 protein: CAWSDIRRGRNTEAFF. CDR3 DNA: TGTGCCTGGAGTGACATAAGGCGGGGGCGTAACACTGAAGCTTTCTTT. Variable domain in full (rest from reference TRBV30 and TRBJ1-1): SQTIHQWPATLVQPVGSPLSLECTVEGTSNPNLYWYRQAAGRGLQLLFYSVGIGQISSEVPQNLSASRPQDRQFILSSKKLLLSDSGFYLCAWSDIRRGRNTEAFFGQGTRLTVV.

This chain uses TRBV7-3 with TRBJ2-5, with D maybe TRBD2 (5 bases). The J call is doubtful: the DNA matches TRBJ2-7 better. CDR1 is SGHTA and CDR2 is FQGTGA in the germline V gene. The CDR3 covers 13 residues. The CDR3 is CASSISGSYEQYF. CDR3 sequence (DNA): TGTGCCAGCAGCATCAGTGGGAGCTACGAGCAGTACTTC.

For the CDR3, the DNA is TGTGCCAGCACTCTCACAGGGGGCAATCAGCCCCAGCATTTT. Translating gives CASTLTGGNQPQHF. V and J are TRBV27 and TRBJ1-5; 7 nucleotides match TRBD1. This CDR3 is built from 14 residues. The V gene's germline CDR1 is MNHEY and CDR2 SMNVEV (reference sequence). The junction had 5 bases not matched to a gene; V was cut back by 7 bases and J by 2 bases.

The chain employs TRBV28 and TRBJ2-1; 9 bases map to TRBD1. The CDR3 length is 15 residues. Germline V gene lookup returns CDR1 MDHEN and CDR2 SYDVKM. V lost 6 bases, J lost 4 bases, and 7 bases stayed unmatched. The CDR3 DNA sequence: TGTGCCAGCAGCCTCCCGGGACAGGGTTACAATGAGCAGTTCTTC. It yields the protein CASSLPGQGYNEQFF.

This clone was observed once. The V and J genes are TRBV15 and TRBJ2-3; TRBD2 is a possible D gene (5 bases). V was clipped by 5 bases and J by 2 bases, with 8 bases between them. From germline, CDR1 is LNHNV and CDR2 YYDKDF (reference sequence). The CDR3 loop spans 13 amino acids. The CDR3 protein is CATSRGATDTQYF. In DNA, the CDR3 is TGTGCCACCAGCCGGGGAGCCACAGATACGCAGTATTTT.

The chain recombines TRBV10-2 with TRBJ1-1, with TRBD1 identical over 7 bases. Germline trimming cut 7 bases from V and 0 bases from J; bases unmatched to any gene: 11. The CDR3 is made up of 16 amino acids. CDR1 and CDR2 (germline): WSHSY, SAAADI. The CDR3: CASNTRDSQLNTEAFF. The CDR3, as DNA: TGCGCCAGCAACACCCGGGACAGCCAATTGAACACTGAAGCTTTCTTT.

The V call is TRBV5-6, the J call TRBJ2-1; 10 bases match TRBD2. V gave up 6 bases and J gave up 0 bases; unmatched junction bases: 12. This CDR3 spans 18 amino acids. In germline, CDR1 is SGHDT, CDR2 YYEEEE. The CDR3 sequence is CASIHKEREGSSYNEQFF. The DNA of the CDR3 is TGTGCCAGCATCCACAAGGAGCGGGAGGGGAGCTCCTACAATGAGCAGTTCTTC.

The chain carries TRBV6-6 and TRBJ2-3, with D perhaps being TRBD1 or TRBD2 (5 bases each). The CDR3 contains 16 residues. V was pared by 6 bases and J by 4 bases, with 20 bases between. CDR1 and CDR2 (germline): MNHNY, SVGAGI (reference sequence). The CDR3 region is CASSPSLPEGPDTQYF. The DNA of the CDR3 is TGTGCCAGCAGCCCATCACTGCCCGAGGGGCCAGATACGCAGTATTTT.

The chain uses TRBV7-9 and TRBJ2-7, with TRBD1 matching 11 bases. Trimming removed 4 bases from V and 5 bases from J; junction bases left unmatched: 7. Germline CDR1 reads SEHNR; CDR2 reads FQNEAQ (reference sequence). This CDR3 spans 15 amino acids. Written as DNA, the CDR3 is TGTGCCAGCAGCTCCCGGGACAGGGGGGTGGACGAGCAGTACTTC. Translated, it gives CASSSRDRGVDEQYF.

The chain carries TRBV7-9 and TRBJ1-2, with D possibly TRBD1 on 6 matching bases. V lost 5 bases and J lost 4, with 17 bases in between. The CDR3 loop spans 15 amino acids. Germline CDR1 and CDR2: SEHNR and FQNEAQ (reference sequence). The CDR3 region is CASSRQVDRSYGYTF. The CDR3 bases are TGTGCCAGCAGCCGGCAGGTGGACAGAAGCTATGGCTACACCTTC.

As for this clone: One end of the junction is discordant with germline, which a read error may explain. The chain couples TRBV7-9 to TRBJ2-7; D gene ambiguous. CDR3 length: 12 amino acids. Per germline, CDR1 SEHNR and CDR2 FQNEAQ (reference sequence). Here the CDR3 DNA reads TGTGCCAGCAGCTCTCCAGAAGAAGAGGAGTGCTTC. Translating gives CASSSPEEEECF. The full variable domain, with the rest looked up from reference TRBV7-9 and TRBJ2-7, is DTGVSQNPRHKITKRGQNVTFRCDPISEHNRLYWYRQTLGQGPEFLTYFQNEAQLEKSRLLSDRFSAERPKGSFSTLEIQRTEQGDSAMYLCASSSPEEEECFGPGTRLTVT.

J is TRBJ2-3 and V is TRBV10-3, with D maybe TRBD1 (6 bases). This CDR3 is 14 amino acids long. The germline CDR1 and CDR2 sequences are ENHRY and SYGVKD. The ends were cut back, 5 bases at V and 2 bases at J, with 11 bases in the middle. The CDR3 coding sequence is TGTGCCATCAGTCAAGGGACACCCACAGATACGCAGTATTTT. Encoded protein: CAISQGTPTDTQYF.

The genes are TRBV7-9 and TRBJ2-1; TRBD2 aligns across 7 bases. The CDR3 contains 15 residues. Germline CDR1 and CDR2: SEHNR and FQNEAQ (reference sequence). Unmatched junction bases numbered 3, after V lost 1 base and J lost 3 bases. The CDR3, as DNA: TGTGCCAGCAGCTTAGGGACTAGTCTCTACAATGAGCAGTTCTTC. This codes for CASSLGTSLYNEQFF.

This clone was observed a single time. This chain joins TRBV5-1 and TRBJ1-3; D not certain. CDR1 is SGHRS, CDR2 YFSETQ, per germline. The CDR3 loop spans 17 amino acids. V was shortened by 4 bases and J by 3 bases, with 20 bases between the two germline ends. The CDR3 DNA follows: TGCGCCAGCAGCCAGGAGTCAGGTCTTTTGGTTGGAAACACCATATATTTT. It specifies CASSQESGLLVGNTIYF.

This clone has only a few counts. The V call is TRBV18, the J call TRBJ1-1; D perhaps matches TRBD1 (6 bases). Trimming removed 6 bases from V and 0 bases from J, with 11 bases in between. The CDR3 runs to 14 residues. The germline V gene has CDR1 KGHSH and CDR2 LQKENI. CDR3 nucleotide sequence: TGTGCCAGCTCTCAGGAGGGGGTGAACACTGAAGCTTTCTTT. Protein: CASSQEGVNTEAFF. The full variable domain, in which reference TRBV18 and TRBJ1-1 provide the parts outside the CDR3, is NAGVMQNPRHLVRRRGQEARLRCSPMKGHSHVYWYRQLPEEGLKFMVYLQKENIIDESGMPKERFSAEFPKEGPSILRIQQVVRGDSAAYFCASSQEGVNTEAFFGQGTRLTVV.

This rearrangement joins TRBV15 to TRBJ1-3; a weak D match, TRBD1 (6 bases). Germline CDR1 reads LNHNV; CDR2 reads YYDKDF (reference sequence). V was shortened by 2 bases and J by 2 bases, with 16 bases between the two germline ends. The CDR3 has 17 residues. CDR3: CATSRKHPGAAGNTIYF. In DNA, the CDR3 is TGTGCCACCAGCAGAAAGCACCCAGGGGCCGCTGGAAACACCATATATTTT.

This clone was found once. This chain connects TRBV13 to TRBJ2-3; D not resolved. This CDR3 has 17 amino acids. CDR1 and CDR2 (germline): PRHDT, FYEKMQ (reference sequence). V lost 7 bases, J lost 1 base, and 21 bases lay in between. Here the CDR3 reads CASILLGERTRTDTQYF. CDR3 DNA: TGTGCCAGCATCCTGCTAGGTGAACGGACCCGCACAGATACGCAGTATTTT.